The present entry profiles one T cell receptor beta chain with its context. The CDR3 spans 14 residues. V shed 2 bases, J shed 7 bases, and the junction held 6 bases outside the gene matches. Germline V lookup: CDR1 SGHNT, CDR2 YYREEE (reference sequence). This specimen comes from a study of technical replicates of blood from a handful of donors. Profiled with immunoSEQ multiplex PCR; TCRdb holds only in-frame clones, not every one. The sample has about 68,000 clones, 95% to 98% seen once. The receptor was derived from a human donor in good health. The source material was T cells isolated from PBMCs. The V call is TRBV5-4, the J call TRBJ2-7, with 10 positions matching TRBD1. As DNA, the CDR3 is TGTGCCAGCAGCTTAATCGGGACAGGGGAAGAGCAGTACTTC. Translated, it gives CASSLIGTGEEQYF.